The clone carrying this T cell receptor (beta chain) was seen a few times. The antigen remains unidentified. Only in-frame clones appear in the TCRdb table, and some are missing; sequencing was by immunoSEQ multiplex PCR. The top ten hold more than 15% of the sample, which has around 24,000 clones, under 30% seen once. This entry comes from a study of neoadjuvant anti-PD-1 for oral cavity cancer. Across the study: Nivolumab at 3 mg/kg was mostly given biweekly, three to four doses, pre-surgery. Non-progressing patients received a fourth nivolumab dose near day 43, then surgery on days 50-56.

Broader study findings: Higher pretreatment Treg/Th17 ratios tracked higher pretreatment blood clonality.

V lost 2 bases to trimming and J lost 8 bases; unmatched junction nucleotides: 10. The V gene's germline CDR1 is MNHNS and CDR2 SASEGT. CDR3 size: 16 residues. Time point specified: after neoadjuvant nivolumab, at surgical resection. The patients had HPV-negative, locally advanced oral cavity squamous cell carcinoma. The specimen was tumor tissue, collected after nivolumab (anti-PD-1) treatment. The TCR comes from a person aged 40 to 85 with oral cavity squamous cell carcinoma. The V call is TRBV6-1, the J call TRBJ2-7, with 12 bases matching TRBD2. The CDR3 loop is CASSESPSGRAYQQYF. CDR3 DNA: TGTGCCAGCAGTGAATCGCCTAGCGGGAGGGCCTATCAGCAGTACTTC.